The 7 T cell receptor beta chains below all came from one sample that was sequenced in a study of T-cell reconstitution after alpha-beta-depleted transplantation in children. Molecular barcoding with unique molecular identifiers was used for the TCRbeta library. Via MiXCR, TCRdb re-called the PCR reads, giving one row per CDR3 protein. The sample includes 70,000 or so distinct CDR3 sequences, roughly a tenth of them seen just once. The material was PBMCs, obtained before TCRalphabeta/CD19-depleted stem cell transplant. These TCRs come from a boy aged 10-17 years with acute myeloid leukemia, due to receive a stem cell transplant.

This clonotype was counted at least ten times. V usage is TRBV20-1 and J usage is TRBJ2-1, with 9 bases matching TRBD2. V dropped 2 bases and J dropped 7; count of bases not matched to a gene: 18. Germline V CDR1 and CDR2: DFQATT, SNEGSKA (reference sequence). This CDR3 region has 18 residues. The CDR3 nucleotides read TGCAGTGCTAGACTCCAATCCGCGCGGGGGGGCCCGGGGAATGAGCAGTTCTTC. Translating it yields CSARLQSARGGPGNEQFF.

This clonotype was counted many times. J is TRBJ2-4 and V is TRBV29-1; no definite D call. Trimming stripped 6 bases from V and 0 bases from J, with 6 bases between. CDR1 is SQVTM and CDR2 is ANQGSEA in the germline V gene. The CDR3 is 12 amino acids. The CDR3 region is CSVRVAKNIQYF. The DNA for the CDR3 is TGCAGCGTCCGGGTAGCCAAAAACATTCAGTACTTC.

In its sample, this clonotype was seen many times. This chain joins TRBV28 and TRBJ2-3, with TRBD2 matching 7 bases. The CDR3 runs 14 residues. The V gene's germline CDR1 is MDHEN and CDR2 SYDVKM. J gave up 2 bases and V 2 bases, and 1 base lay outside the gene matches. The CDR3 nucleotides are TGTGCCAGCAGTTTAGGGACTATCACAGATACGCAGTATTTT. This translates into CASSLGTITDTQYF.

This clonotype was picked up many times. The J gene is TRBJ2-3, the V gene TRBV7-6; D possibly corresponds to TRBD2 (6 bases). Trimming stripped 6 bases from V and 4 bases from J, with 17 bases between. The CDR3 contains 15 residues. CDR1 and CDR2 from the germline V gene are SGHVS and FNYEAQ. CDR3 DNA sequence: TGTGCCAGCAGTCCTAGTGCGGGGCTATCAGATACGCAGTATTTT. Translation: CASSPSAGLSDTQYF.

In its sample, this clonotype was seen many times. The chain couples TRBV6-2 or TRBV6-3 to TRBJ2-3; TRBD2 is a possible D gene (6 bases). Germline CDR1 and CDR2: MNHEY and SVGEGT. The CDR3 covers 20 residues. The V end lost 2 bases, the J end lost 3 bases, and 27 bases lay between the germline ends. The CDR3 protein is CASSYPNPTSRDSWTDTQYF. The DNA of the CDR3 is TGTGCCAGCAGTTACCCGAACCCGACTAGTCGGGATAGTTGGACAGATACGCAGTATTTT.

This clonotype showed up many times. The chain is built from TRBV20-1 and TRBJ2-1; D possibly corresponds to TRBD1 (6 bases). The CDR3 is made up of 14 amino acids. Deletions cut 3 bases from V and 0 bases from J, with 9 bases between. The germline gives CDR1 DFQATT, CDR2 SNEGSKA (reference sequence). The CDR3 sequence: CSARQGSSYNEQFF. The CDR3 DNA is TGCAGTGCTAGGCAGGGGAGCTCCTACAATGAGCAGTTCTTC.

This clonotype occurred many times. V usage is TRBV7-2 and J usage is TRBJ2-5; 8 positions agree with TRBD2. V was clipped by 1 base and J by 5 bases; unmatched bases: 0. Germline V gives CDR1 SGHTA, CDR2 FQGNSA. The CDR3 is 13 amino acids. The CDR3 spells CASSLGGRETQYF. The CDR3, as DNA: TGTGCCAGCAGCTTAGGCGGGAGGGAGACCCAGTACTTC.